One and the same sample provided the 3 T cell receptor beta chains below, sequenced in a study of T cells in Graves' hyperthyroidism and ophthalmopathy. RNA transcripts gave rise to amplified TCR beta CDR3 regions. Initially, a first-round RT-PCR of the TCR CDR3 employed the HTBI primer set. A single record per CDR3 protein comes from TCRdb applying MiXCR to the multiplex PCR reads. In the table there are approximately 740,000 distinct CDR3 sequences, approximately 15% of which are singletons. The source material was blood. The receptors here all came from a woman aged 18-29 years with Graves' hyperthyroidism.

This clonotype has only a few counts. The J gene is TRBJ2-7, the V gene TRBV20-1, with TRBD2 identical over 8 bases. Trimming at V came to 3 bases and at J to 3 bases, leaving 4 bases not matched to a gene. The length of the CDR3 is 13 residues. CDR1 is DFQATT and CDR2 is SNEGSKA in the germline V gene (reference sequence). In DNA, the CDR3 is TGCAGTGCTAGGATAGCGGGACGCTACGAGCAGTACTTC. Protein product: CSARIAGRYEQYF.

This clonotype was seen repeatedly, ten times or more. The V gene is TRBV7-9, the J gene TRBJ2-1; D gene ambiguous. CDR1 SEHNR and CDR2 FQNEAQ come from the germline V gene (reference sequence). Trimming pared 2 bases from V and 6 bases from J, leaving 14 bases between. CDR3 size: 15 residues. CDR3 amino acids: CASSLSLGRFNEQFF. Here the CDR3 DNA reads TGTGCCAGCAGCTTAAGCTTAGGGCGGTTCAATGAGCAGTTCTTC.

This clonotype was seen ten or more times. The chain recombines TRBV2 with TRBJ2-7; D perhaps matches TRBD1 (6 bases). Germline V gene sequence: CDR1 SNHLY, CDR2 FYNNEI. Trimming left V 8 bases short and J 0 bases short, with 8 bases between. The CDR3 sequence is 12 residues long. Written as DNA, the CDR3 is TGTGCCAGCTGGGACATCTCCTACGAGCAGTACTTC. This translates into CASWDISYEQYF.